This T cell receptor (beta chain) was found in a study of CXCR3-negative and CXCR3-positive naive CD8 T cells. According to its frequency, this clonotype is medium-sized. Its target is unknown. Researchers reported sorting every CD8+ T cell subset in triplicate, 330,000 or so cells per sort. CD45RO-CCR7+CD27+CD95- was the phenotype of naive CD8+ T cells. Study-wide results and limits: Much lower diversity was found in memory CD8+ cells, while both naive subsets had comparably high diversity.

Libraries of TRB cDNA were made by 5' RACE and carried UMIs. TCRdb re-called the 5' RACE reads and shows each CDR3 protein once, DNA omitted. The sample totals some 7,400 distinct CDR3 sequences. Germline CDR1 is SQVTM and CDR2 is ANQGSEA. This CDR3 region has 14 residues. Sequences were obtained from naive CXCR3- CD8+ T cells from blood. Specified subset: CD45RO-CCR7+CD27+CD95- naive CD8+ T cells lacking CXCR3 (TNR3-). The V and J genes are TRBV29-1 and TRBJ2-7; TCRdb returns TRBD1, unconfirmable since there is no DNA. The origin of this receptor is a human donor in good health. Some clones in this sample may be carry-over from other donors' samples. CDR3 loop: CSATQGAMGYEQYF.